One and the same sample provided the 8 T cell receptor beta chains below, sequenced in a study of glioma-infiltrating T cells after dendritic cell vaccination. The method was immunoSEQ multiplex PCR; TCRdb's version includes in-frame clones alone and lacks a portion of them. The table includes 70,000 to 100,000 clones, over 80% detected once. Time point indicated: after dendritic cell vaccination, including at tumor progression/relapse. The sequences come from blood, collected after dendritic cell vaccination. These receptors were collected from a human donor with glioblastoma.

This clone was detected only once. The chain recombines TRBV5-1 with TRBJ2-5; TRBD2 matches at 11 bases. Germline CDR1 SGHRS, CDR2 YFSETQ. The CDR3 extends over 16 amino acids. Trimming cost V 4 bases and J 5 bases; bases outside gene matches: 10. In nucleotides, the CDR3 is TGCGCCAGCAGCCGCAATCTAGCGGGGGGAGGGGAGACCCAGTACTTC. This encodes CASSRNLAGGGETQYF.

This clone was seen more than once but under ten times. The chain links TRBV5-1 to TRBJ2-6, with 13 bases matching TRBD2. Germline V gives CDR1 SGHRS, CDR2 YFSETQ. The trim removed 5 bases at V and 3 bases at J, leaving 2 bases unmatched. The CDR3 covers 16 residues. CDR3 sequence reads: CASRRTSGGGANVLTF. The CDR3 bases are TGCGCCAGCAGACGGACTAGCGGGGGTGGGGCCAACGTCCTGACTTTC.

The V call is TRBV6-1, the J call TRBJ1-5, with 8 bases that match TRBD1. Losses at the gene ends were 6 bases for V and 7 bases for J; bases not matched to a gene: 5. Germline CDR1 MNHNS, CDR2 SASEGT. The CDR3 consists of 13 residues. CDR3 in DNA: TGTGCCAGCAGGGACAGGGAGGGGCAGCCCCAGCATTTT. It yields the protein CASRDREGQPQHF.

The rearrangement joins TRBV6-1 to TRBJ1-2, with 9 bases aligning to TRBD1. The V gene end was trimmed by 6 bases and the J gene end by 8 bases; junction bases not matched to a gene: 10. The germline V gene encodes CDR1 MNHNS and CDR2 SASEGT. CDR3 length equals 14 residues. The CDR3 DNA sequence: TGTGCCAGCAGAGGGGGACAGGGTGAGCTCGGCTACACCTTC. Its translation is CASRGGQGELGYTF.

The genes are TRBV27 and TRBJ2-2; weak D call: TRBD1 (5 bases). Per the germline V gene, CDR1 is MNHEY and CDR2 is SMNVEV (reference sequence). V was clipped by 0 bases and J by 1 base, with 9 bases between them. The CDR3 is 16 amino acids. This CDR3 reads CASSLSGQVNTGELFF. The CDR3 nucleotides read TGTGCCAGCAGTTTATCGGGGCAGGTGAACACCGGGGAGCTGTTTTTT.

The gene calls are TRBV19 and TRBJ1-2; D unresolved. Germline V gene sequence: CDR1 LNHDA, CDR2 SQIVND (reference sequence). There are 10 residues in the CDR3. The ends were cut back, 10 bases at V and 3 bases at J, with 6 bases in the middle. The DNA for the CDR3 is TGTGCCACCTACTACTATGGCTACACCTTC. The encoded protein is CATYYYGYTF.

The V and J genes are TRBV30 and TRBJ1-1, with D perhaps TRBD1 (5 bases). Germline-derived CDR1 and CDR2 are GTSNPN and SVGIG (reference sequence). Trimming took 3 bases from V and 1 from J, leaving 12 bases between them. The CDR3 spans 14 residues. The CDR3 bases are TGTGCCTGGAGCTTAGACAGCACGAACACTGAAGCTTTCTTT. Its protein product is CAWSLDSTNTEAFF. The whole variable domain, filled in from reference TRBV30 and TRBJ1-1, reads SQTIHQWPATLVQPVGSPLSLECTVEGTSNPNLYWYRQAAGRGLQLLFYSVGIGQISSEVPQNLSASRPQDRQFILSSKKLLLSDSGFYLCAWSLDSTNTEAFFGQGTRLTVV.

The V and J genes are TRBV29-1 and TRBJ1-5; maybe TRBD1 (6 bases). Germline CDR1 and CDR2: SQVTM and ANQGSEA. Trimming pared 4 bases from V and 6 bases from J, leaving 13 bases between. CDR3 length: 13 amino acids. This CDR3 reads CSVVGVQGQPQHF. In nucleotides, the CDR3 is TGCAGCGTTGTGGGGGTACAGGGTCAGCCCCAGCATTTT.